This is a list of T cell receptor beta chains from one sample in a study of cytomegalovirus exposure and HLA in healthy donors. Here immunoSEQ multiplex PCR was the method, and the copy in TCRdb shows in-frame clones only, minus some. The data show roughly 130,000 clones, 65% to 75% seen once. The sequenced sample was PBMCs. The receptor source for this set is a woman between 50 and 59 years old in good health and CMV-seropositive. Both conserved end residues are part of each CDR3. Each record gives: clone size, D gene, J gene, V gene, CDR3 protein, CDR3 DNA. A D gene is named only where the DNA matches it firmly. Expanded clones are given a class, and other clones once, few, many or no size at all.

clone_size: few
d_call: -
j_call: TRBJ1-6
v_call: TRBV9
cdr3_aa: CASSVGGFDSPLHF
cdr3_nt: TGTGCCAGCAGCGTAGGAGGGTTTGATTCACCCCTCCACTTT

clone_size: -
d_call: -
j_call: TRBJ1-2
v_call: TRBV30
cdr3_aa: CAWMGQTGGYTF
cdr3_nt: TGTGCCTGGATGGGCCAGACGGGAGGCTACACCTTC

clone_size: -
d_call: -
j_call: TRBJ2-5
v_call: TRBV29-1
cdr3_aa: CSVPTGLGETQYF
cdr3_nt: TGCAGCGTCCCGACAGGCCTTGGGGAGACCCAGTACTTC

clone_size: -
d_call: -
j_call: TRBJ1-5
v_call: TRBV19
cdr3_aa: CASSIGRGQPQHF
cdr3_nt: TGTGCCAGTAGTATAGGGCGGGGGCAGCCCCAGCATTTT

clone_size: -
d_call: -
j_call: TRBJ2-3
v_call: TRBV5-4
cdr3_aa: CASSFSADTQYF
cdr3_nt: TGTGCCAGCAGCTTCAGCGCAGATACGCAGTATTTT

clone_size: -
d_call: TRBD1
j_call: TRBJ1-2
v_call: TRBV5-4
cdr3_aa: CASSPGQAINYGYTF
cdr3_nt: TGTGCCAGCAGCCCCGGACAGGCGATTAACTATGGCTACACCTTC

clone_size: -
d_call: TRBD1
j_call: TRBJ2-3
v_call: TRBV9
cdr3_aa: CASSVAKGARDTQYF
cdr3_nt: TGTGCCAGCAGCGTAGCGAAGGGGGCAAGAGATACGCAGTATTTT

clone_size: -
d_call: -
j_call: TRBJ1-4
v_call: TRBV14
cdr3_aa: CASSPGLRVRANEKLFF
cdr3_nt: TGTGCCAGCAGCCCGGGGTTAAGGGTGCGAGCTAATGAAAAACTGTTTTTT

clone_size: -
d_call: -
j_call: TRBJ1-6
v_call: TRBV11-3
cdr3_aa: CASSLLRPGNSPLHF
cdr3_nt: TGTGCCAGCAGCTTACTCCGGCCGGGTAATTCACCCCTCCACTTT

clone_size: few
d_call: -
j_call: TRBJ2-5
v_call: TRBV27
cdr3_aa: CASSLYSGQETQYF
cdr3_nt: TGTGCCAGCAGTTTATATAGTGGTCAAGAGACCCAGTACTTC

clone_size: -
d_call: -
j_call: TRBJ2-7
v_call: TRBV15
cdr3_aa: CATSRDRVTGEQYF
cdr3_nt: TGTGCCACCAGCAGAGATAGAGTGACGGGCGAGCAGTACTTC

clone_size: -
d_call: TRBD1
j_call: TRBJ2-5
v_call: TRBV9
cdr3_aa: CASSPPYGTVETQYF
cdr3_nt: TGTGCCAGCAGCCCCCCCTACGGGACAGTTGAGACCCAGTACTTC

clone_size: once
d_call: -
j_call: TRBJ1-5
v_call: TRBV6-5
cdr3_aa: CASSYVAGKGAQHF
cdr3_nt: TGTGCCAGCAGTTACGTGGCGGGAAAAGGAGCCCAGCATTTT

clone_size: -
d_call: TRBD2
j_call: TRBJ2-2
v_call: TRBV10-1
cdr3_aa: CASSDPSGGRNRGELFF
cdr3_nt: TGCGCCAGCAGTGATCCTAGCGGGGGGCGAAATCGCGGGGAGCTGTTTTTT

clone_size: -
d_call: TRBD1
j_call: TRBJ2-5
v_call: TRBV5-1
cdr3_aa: CASSLAVGTGQETQYF
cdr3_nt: TGCGCCAGCAGCTTGGCCGTAGGGACAGGTCAAGAGACCCAGTACTTC

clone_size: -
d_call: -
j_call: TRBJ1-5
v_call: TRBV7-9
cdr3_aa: CASSSHATPEQGHQPQHF
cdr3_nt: TGTGCCAGCAGCTCGCACGCTACCCCCGAACAGGGTCATCAGCCCCAGCATTTT

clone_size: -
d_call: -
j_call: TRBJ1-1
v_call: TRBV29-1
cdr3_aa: CSVGGRLNTEAFF
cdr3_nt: TGCAGCGTTGGGGGCAGGTTGAACACTGAAGCTTTCTTT

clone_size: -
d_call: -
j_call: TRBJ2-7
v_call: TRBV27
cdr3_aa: CASSFTIEAPYEQYF
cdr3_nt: TGTGCCAGCAGTTTCACTATCGAGGCCCCTTACGAGCAGTACTTC

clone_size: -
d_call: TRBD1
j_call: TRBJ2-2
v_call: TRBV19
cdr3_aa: CATTGLNTGELFF
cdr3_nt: TGTGCCACGACAGGGCTCAACACCGGGGAGCTGTTTTTT

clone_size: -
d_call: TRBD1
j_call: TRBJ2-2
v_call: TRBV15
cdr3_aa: CATRKGQSTGELFF
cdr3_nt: TGTGCCACCAGGAAGGGACAGAGCACCGGGGAGCTGTTTTTT

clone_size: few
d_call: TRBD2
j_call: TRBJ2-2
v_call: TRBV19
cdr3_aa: CAAGLAGPAAVGELFF
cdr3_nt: TGTGCAGCGGGACTAGCGGGTCCCGCGGCAGTCGGGGAGCTGTTTTTT

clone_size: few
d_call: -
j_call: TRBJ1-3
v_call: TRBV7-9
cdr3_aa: CASSFDGSSGNTIYF
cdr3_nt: TGTGCCAGCAGCTTCGACGGGTCCTCTGGAAACACCATATATTTT

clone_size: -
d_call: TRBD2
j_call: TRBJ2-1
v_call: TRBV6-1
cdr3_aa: CASSDPSGGVDEQFF
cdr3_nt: TGTGCCAGCAGTGATCCCTCCGGGGGGGTGGATGAGCAGTTCTTC

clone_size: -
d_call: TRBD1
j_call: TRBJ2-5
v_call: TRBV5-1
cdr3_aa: CASSLEQGVLETQYF
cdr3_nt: TGCGCCAGCAGCTTGGAACAGGGGGTCCTGGAGACCCAGTACTTC

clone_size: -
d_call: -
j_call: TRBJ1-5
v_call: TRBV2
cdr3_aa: CASSGGWGLQPQHF
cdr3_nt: TGTGCCAGCAGTGGGGGTTGGGGGCTTCAGCCCCAGCATTTT

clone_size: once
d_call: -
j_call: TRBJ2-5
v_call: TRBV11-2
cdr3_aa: CASSFDQRGTQYF
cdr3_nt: TGTGCCAGCAGCTTCGACCAAAGGGGGACCCAGTACTTC

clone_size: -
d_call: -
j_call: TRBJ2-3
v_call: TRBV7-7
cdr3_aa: CASSSGGGPGTDTQYF
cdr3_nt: TGTGCCAGCAGCTCGGGTGGGGGCCCGGGTACAGATACGCAGTATTTT

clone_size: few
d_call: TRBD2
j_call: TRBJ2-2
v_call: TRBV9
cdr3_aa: CASSVTSGGAALFF
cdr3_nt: TGTGCCAGCAGCGTTACTAGCGGGGGGGCCGCGCTGTTTTTT

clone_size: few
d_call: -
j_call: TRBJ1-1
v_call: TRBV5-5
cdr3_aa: CASTPSSTAEAFF
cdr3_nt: TGTGCCAGCACCCCATCGTCGACAGCTGAAGCTTTCTTT

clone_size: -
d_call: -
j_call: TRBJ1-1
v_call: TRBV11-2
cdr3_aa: CASSPHFPGGTEAFF
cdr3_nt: TGTGCCAGCAGCCCACACTTCCCGGGGGGTACTGAAGCTTTCTTT

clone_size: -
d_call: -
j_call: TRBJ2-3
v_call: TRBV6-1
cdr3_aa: CASSGKNKGGGGTDTQYF
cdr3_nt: TGTGCCAGCAGTGGGAAAAACAAGGGGGGGGGTGGCACAGATACGCAGTATTTT

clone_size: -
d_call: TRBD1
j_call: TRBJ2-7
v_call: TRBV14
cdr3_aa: CASSRRQQGSGQGAYEQYF
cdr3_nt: TGTGCCAGCAGCCGACGACAACAGGGGTCGGGACAGGGGGCCTACGAGCAGTACTTC

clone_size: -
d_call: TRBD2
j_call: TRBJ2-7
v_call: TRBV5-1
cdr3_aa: CASSMGLDIISYEQYF
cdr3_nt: TGCGCCAGCAGCATGGGACTAGACATAATCTCCTACGAGCAGTACTTC

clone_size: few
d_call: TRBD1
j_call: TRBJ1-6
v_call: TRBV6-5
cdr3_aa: CASSGRTGGNSPLHF
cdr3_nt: TGTGCCAGCAGTGGACGGACAGGCGGTAATTCACCCCTCCACTTT

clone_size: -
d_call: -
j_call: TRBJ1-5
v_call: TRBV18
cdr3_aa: CASSSGDQPQHF
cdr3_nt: TGTGCCAGCTCATCAGGGGATCAGCCCCAGCATTTT

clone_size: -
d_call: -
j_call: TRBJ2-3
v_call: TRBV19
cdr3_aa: CASSPFGGTTDTQYF
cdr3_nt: TGTGCCAGTAGTCCCTTCGGGGGAACCACAGATACGCAGTATTTT

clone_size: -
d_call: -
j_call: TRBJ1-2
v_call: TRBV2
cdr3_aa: CASSIRQRDGYTF
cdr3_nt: TGTGCCAGCAGTATCCGACAGCGCGATGGCTACACCTTC

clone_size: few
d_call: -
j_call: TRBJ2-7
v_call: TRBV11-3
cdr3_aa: CASSQRPFQDYEQYF
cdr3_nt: TGTGCCAGCAGTCAAAGGCCGTTCCAAGACTACGAGCAGTACTTC

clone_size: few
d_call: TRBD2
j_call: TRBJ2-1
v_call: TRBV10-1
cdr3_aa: CASSEHSGGDNEQFF
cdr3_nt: TGCGCCAGCAGTGAGCACAGCGGGGGAGACAATGAGCAGTTCTTC

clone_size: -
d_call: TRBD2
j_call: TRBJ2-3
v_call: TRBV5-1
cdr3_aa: CASSLVVGGTSTDTQYF
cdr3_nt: TGCGCCAGCAGCTTGGTCGTGGGGGGGACTAGCACAGATACGCAGTATTTT

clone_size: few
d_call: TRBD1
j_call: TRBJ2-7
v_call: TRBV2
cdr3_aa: CASSPDRGVHEQYF
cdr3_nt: TGTGCCAGCAGCCCAGACAGGGGCGTCCACGAGCAGTACTTC

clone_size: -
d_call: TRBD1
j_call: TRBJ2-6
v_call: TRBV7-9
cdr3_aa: CASSSDVGQGSSGANVLTF
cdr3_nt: TGTGCCAGCAGTTCAGACGTAGGACAGGGGTCCTCTGGGGCCAACGTCCTGACTTTC

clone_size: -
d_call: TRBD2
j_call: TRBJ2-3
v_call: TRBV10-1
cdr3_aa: CASSEPTSGGTDTQYF
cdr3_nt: TGCGCCAGCAGTGAACCGACTAGCGGAGGCACAGATACGCAGTATTTT

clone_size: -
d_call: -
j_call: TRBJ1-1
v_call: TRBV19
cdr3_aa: CASSIPGLTEAFF
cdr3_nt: TGTGCCAGTAGTATTCCGGGTTTGACTGAAGCTTTCTTT

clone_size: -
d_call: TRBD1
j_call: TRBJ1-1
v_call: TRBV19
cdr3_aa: CASSIDRTGSQAFF
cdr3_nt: TGTGCCAGTAGTATAGATAGGACAGGGTCCCAAGCTTTCTTT

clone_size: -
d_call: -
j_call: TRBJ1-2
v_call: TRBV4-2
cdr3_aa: CASSQEGSYYGYTF
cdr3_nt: TGTGCCAGCAGCCAGGAGGGGAGTTACTATGGCTACACCTTC

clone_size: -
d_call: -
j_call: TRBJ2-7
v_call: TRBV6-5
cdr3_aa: CASSYGEGDEQYF
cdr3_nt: TGTGCCAGCAGTTACGGCGAGGGGGACGAGCAGTACTTC

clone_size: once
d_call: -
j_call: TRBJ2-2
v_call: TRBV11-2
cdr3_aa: CASSLSGLSTGELFF
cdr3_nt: TGTGCCAGCAGCTTGTCGGGACTTAGCACCGGGGAGCTGTTTTTT

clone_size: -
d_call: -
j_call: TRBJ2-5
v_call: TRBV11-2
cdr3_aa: CASSLDTRVETQYF
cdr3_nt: TGTGCCAGCAGCTTAGATACGAGGGTGGAGACCCAGTACTTC

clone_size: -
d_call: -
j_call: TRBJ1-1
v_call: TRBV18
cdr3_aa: CASSPLMNTEAFF
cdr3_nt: TGTGCCAGCTCACCATTAATGAACACTGAAGCTTTCTTT

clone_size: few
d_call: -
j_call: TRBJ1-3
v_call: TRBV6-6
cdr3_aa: CASSYMDYRNTIYF
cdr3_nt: TGTGCCAGCAGTTACATGGACTATCGAAACACCATATATTTT

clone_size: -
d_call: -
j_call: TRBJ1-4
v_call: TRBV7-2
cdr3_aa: CASSLAEGVGEKLFF
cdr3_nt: TGTGCCAGCAGCTTGGCTGAGGGGGTAGGAGAAAAACTGTTTTTT

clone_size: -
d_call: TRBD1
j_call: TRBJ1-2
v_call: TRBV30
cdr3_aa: CAWSATGTYGYTF
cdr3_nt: TGTGCCTGGAGTGCGACAGGGACCTATGGCTACACCTTC

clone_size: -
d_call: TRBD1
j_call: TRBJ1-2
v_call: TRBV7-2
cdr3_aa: CASSLDQGVGYGYTF
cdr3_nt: TGTGCCAGCAGCTTAGATCAGGGGGTAGGCTATGGCTACACCTTC

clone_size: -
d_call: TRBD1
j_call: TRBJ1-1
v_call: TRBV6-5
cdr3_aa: CASTADRGSVAFF
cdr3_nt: TGTGCCAGCACCGCGGACAGGGGGAGCGTAGCTTTCTTT